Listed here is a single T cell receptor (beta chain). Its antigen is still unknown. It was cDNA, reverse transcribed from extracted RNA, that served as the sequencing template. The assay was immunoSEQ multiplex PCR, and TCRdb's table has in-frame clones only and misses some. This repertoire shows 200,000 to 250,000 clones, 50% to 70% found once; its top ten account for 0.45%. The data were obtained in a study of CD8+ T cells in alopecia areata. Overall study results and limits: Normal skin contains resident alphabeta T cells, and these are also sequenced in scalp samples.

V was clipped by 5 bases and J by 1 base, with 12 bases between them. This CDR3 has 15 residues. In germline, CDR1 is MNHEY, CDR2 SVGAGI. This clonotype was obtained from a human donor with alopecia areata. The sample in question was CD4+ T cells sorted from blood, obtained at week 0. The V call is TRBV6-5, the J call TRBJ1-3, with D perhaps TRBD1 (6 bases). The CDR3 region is CASSPGDGSGNTIYF. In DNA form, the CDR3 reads TGTGCCAGCAGTCCAGGGGATGGGTCTGGAAACACCATATATTTT.